The rows below give T cell receptor beta chains drawn from one sample of a study of regulatory T cells in long-lasting Graves disease. Via MiXCR, TCRdb re-called the multiplex PCR reads, giving one row per CDR3 protein. Altogether hundreds of thousands of distinct CDR3 sequences are present, approximately 15% being singletons, with the ten largest covering 15% to 20%. These data were also filed under a second study, of T cells in Graves' hyperthyroidism and ophthalmopathy.

This specimen consisted of peripheral blood mononuclear cells (PBMCs), obtained at new diagnosis, from a patient treated with antithyroid drugs. These receptors were taken from a woman aged 25 to 39 with Graves disease. The conserved cysteine and the conserved F or W are not part of the CDR3 here.

TRBV28	TRBJ1-1	ASSPTTRNTEAF
TRBV20-1	TRBJ2-2	SAREGGVNTGELF
TRBV5-1	TRBJ2-5	ASSPAGVMETQY
TRBV12-5	TRBJ2-3	ASGLWGTASTDTQY
TRBV20-1	TRBJ2-2	SARVSGSGKSSNANTGELF
TRBV28	TRBJ2-2	ASSLSSAGTGVTGELF
TRBV9	TRBJ2-5	ASSVEGGTQETQY
TRBV6-9	TRBJ1-3	ASSYNEGRNTIY
TRBV11-2	TRBJ2-7	ASSSSGMPYEQY
TRBV27	TRBJ1-3	ASSLGAGLAGNTIY
TRBV2	TRBJ2-5	ASSGRQETQY
TRBV7-9	TRBJ1-4	ASTLTRTEKLF
TRBV3-1	TRBJ1-5	ASSPWGGNQPQH
TRBV29-1	TRBJ1-2	SPTGYT
TRBV3-1	TRBJ1-2	ASSQGQHRGGYT
TRBV2	TRBJ1-4	ASSELSKGLTNEKLF
TRBV28	TRBJ1-2	ASSELDRGGYGYT
TRBV29-1	TRBJ2-5	SSTEPETQY
TRBV20-1	TRBJ2-7	SPEGPGLGYEQY
TRBV28	TRBJ2-7	ASSYSGGQEQY
TRBV7-8	TRBJ2-3	ASSPLGQRSGETF
TRBV20-1	TRBJ1-4	SARGDTATNEKLF
TRBV28	TRBJ2-7	ASSPQSGDSYEQY
TRBV5-6	TRBJ2-1	ASRRRSEQF
TRBV20-1	TRBJ2-7	SARTQGNYEQY
TRBV11-1	TRBJ1-1	ASSYTGGAKNTEAF
TRBV20-1	TRBJ2-7	SAYGQGDLLVDEQY
TRBV11-2	TRBJ1-6	ASRQGGEYNSPLH
TRBV30	TRBJ1-1	AWSVASEAF
TRBV28	TRBJ2-1	ASSFLAGPNEQF
TRBV6-2/TRBV6-3	TRBJ2-4	ASSYESSLQNIQY
TRBV27	TRBJ1-2	ASSLGGTGGYGYT
TRBV28	TRBJ1-6	ASIQLQFRGSPLH
TRBV3-1	TRBJ2-1	ASSQSDRTGNGQF
TRBV7-2	TRBJ2-1	ASKGQGVDEQF
TRBV5-1	TRBJ2-2	ASSLAGTNGELF
TRBV28	TRBJ1-1	AIKLSQGILLLTEAF
TRBV20-1	TRBJ1-5	SARGGGTGVQPQH
TRBV5-1	TRBJ2-3	ASSGGRHTDTQY
TRBV30	TRBJ1-1	AWASGNTEAF
TRBV27	TRBJ2-5	ASSPGGSRGETQY
TRBV10-3	TRBJ2-3	AISAQTGLVTDTQY
TRBV19	TRBJ1-1	ASSMQGQRNTEAF
TRBV19	TRBJ2-7	ASSMARGFSYEQY
TRBV30	TRBJ1-5	AWSGQGGQPQH
TRBV2	TRBJ1-3	ASSQEDGGISGNTIY
TRBV7-9	TRBJ1-2	ASSLRPAGFQSNYGYT
TRBV19	TRBJ2-2	ASSIARTSGSIDGELF
TRBV28	TRBJ2-7	ASSLRRGGTYEQY
TRBV27	TRBJ1-1	ASRDTGWYTEAF
TRBV19	TRBJ2-5	ASSISLAGGQETQY
TRBV30	TRBJ2-2	AWATSGNTGELF
TRBV4-1	TRBJ2-7	ASSQKEGQVYEQY
TRBV5-8	TRBJ2-3	ASSHLPTVSTDTQY
TRBV24-1	TRBJ2-1	ATRDGTGQF
TRBV20-1	TRBJ1-1	SAPTLNTEAF
TRBV28	TRBJ2-5	ASSLAGFQETQY
TRBV10-3	TRBJ2-1	AISARDEQF
TRBV20-1	TRBJ1-3	SARSRGLGNTIY
TRBV4-1	TRBJ2-7	ASSQVGLGGKVWGEQY